The present TCR beta chain was sequenced within a study of human T cells and chemical hapten exposure listed by TCRdb under 2021. For context, the study as a whole: Libraries were combined into a pool for sequencing, and differences in TCR yield between samples came mainly from small differences in library volumes within the pool. In alopecia patients, the study followed how the peripheral blood TCR repertoire changed in vivo over primary and secondary sensitization to diphenylcyclopropenone (DPC), a hapten. Points the paper makes about the study in general: DPC sensitization did not change how many TCRs were above 1 in 1000 frequency, and no evidence was found of alterations in global repertoire structure. After repeated subsampling, changes were observed in the strength of the expansion versus patch-test correlation and in the threshold at which the correlation became significant.

Library preparation attached unique molecular identifiers to individual cDNA molecules for quantitative, reproducible TCR counting. From each blood RNA sample, both TCR alpha and TCR beta chains were sequenced. Per the authors' processing: Samples had a median of roughly 91,000 TCRs, with a range from 23,224 to 690,600. The Decombinator software suite was used to annotate the V, J and CDR3 of the TCR reads. Every sample was subsampled to the same number of TCRs (28,000) for the PS versus PT1 abundance plots. Expanded TCRs were defined as absent before sensitization and observed at least eight times at the 2-week time point. TCRdb reworked the public reads: Q25 trimming with fastp, MiXCR clone assembly, productive beta chains retained. Merged by CDR3 protein, the rows form single entries marked with the most common genes and DNA. TCRdb's processing, not the authors' own work, is the source of the V and J calls. Across this sample there are about 120,000 distinct CDR3 sequences, with 8% to 9.5% seen only once. The top ten clones comprise just over 1.4% of the sample.

V is cut by 5 bases and J by 0 bases, and the space between the germline ends is 9 bases. The CDR3 goes from the cysteine to the phenylalanine over 14 residues. Only the CDR3 region is kept as DNA, spanning 42 bases read in frame from base 1. In this sample, this clonotype turned up many times. The specificity of this receptor is unknown. Nothing much larger sits one base from this clone, and base qualities are not available. Total RNA was extracted from unfractionated whole blood collected in Tempus Blood RNA tubes. Five or six healthy volunteers served as TCR sequencing controls and were bled at day 0, 2 weeks and 6 weeks.

This chain is built from TRBV12-3 or TRBV12-4 and TRBJ2-3; 5 matching bases give a weak D call of TRBD2. Sequences were obtained from whole blood. This receptor was identified in a human donor in good health. Some clones in this sample may be carry-over from other donors' samples. Donor details come from another sample of the same person, matched by shared clones. Read as DNA, the sequence is TGTGCCAGCAGTCCCGGACTGAGCACAGATACGCAGTATTTT. It translates as CASSPGLSTDTQYF.